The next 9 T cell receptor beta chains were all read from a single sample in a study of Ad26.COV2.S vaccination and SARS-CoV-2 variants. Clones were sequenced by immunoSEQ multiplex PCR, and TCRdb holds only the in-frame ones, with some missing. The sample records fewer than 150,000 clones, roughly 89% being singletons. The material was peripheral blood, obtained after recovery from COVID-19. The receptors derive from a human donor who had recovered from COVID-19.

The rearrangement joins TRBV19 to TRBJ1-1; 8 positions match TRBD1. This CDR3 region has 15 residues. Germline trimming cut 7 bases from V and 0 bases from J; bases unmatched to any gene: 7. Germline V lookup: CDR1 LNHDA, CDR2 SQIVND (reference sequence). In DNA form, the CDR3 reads TGTGCCAGTACCCAGGGGGCCCCCATGAACACTGAAGCTTTCTTT. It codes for CASTQGAPMNTEAFF.

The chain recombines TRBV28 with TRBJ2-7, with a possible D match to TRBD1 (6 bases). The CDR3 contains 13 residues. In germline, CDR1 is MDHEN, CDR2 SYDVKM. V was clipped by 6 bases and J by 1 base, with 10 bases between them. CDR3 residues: CASRVDSSYEQYF. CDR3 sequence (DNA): TGTGCCAGCAGGGTGGACAGTTCCTACGAGCAGTACTTC.

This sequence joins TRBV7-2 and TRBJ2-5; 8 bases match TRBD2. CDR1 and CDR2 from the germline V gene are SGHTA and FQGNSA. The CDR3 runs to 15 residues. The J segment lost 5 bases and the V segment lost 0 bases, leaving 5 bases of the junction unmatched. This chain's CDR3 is CASSLARGGVETQYF. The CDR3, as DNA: TGTGCCAGCAGCTTAGCCCGGGGGGGCGTTGAGACCCAGTACTTC.

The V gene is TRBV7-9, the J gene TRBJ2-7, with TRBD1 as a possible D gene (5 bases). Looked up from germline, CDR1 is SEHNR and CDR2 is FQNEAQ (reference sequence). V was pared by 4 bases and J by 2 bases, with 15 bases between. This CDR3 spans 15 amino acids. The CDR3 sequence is CASSSRGRRAYEQYF. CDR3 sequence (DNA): TGTGCCAGCAGCTCTAGGGGCCGCAGGGCCTACGAGCAGTACTTC. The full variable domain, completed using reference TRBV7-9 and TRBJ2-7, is DTGVSQNPRHKITKRGQNVTFRCDPISEHNRLYWYRQTLGQGPEFLTYFQNEAQLEKSRLLSDRFSAERPKGSFSTLEIQRTEQGDSAMYLCASSSRGRRAYEQYFGPGTRLTVT.

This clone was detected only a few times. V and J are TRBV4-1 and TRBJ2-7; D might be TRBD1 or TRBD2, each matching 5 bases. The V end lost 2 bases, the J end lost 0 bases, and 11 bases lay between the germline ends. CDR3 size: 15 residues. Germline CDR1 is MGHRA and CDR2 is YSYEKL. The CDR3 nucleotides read TGCGCCAGCAGCCAACGGGACGACAGCTCCTACGAGCAGTACTTC. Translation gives CASSQRDDSSYEQYF.

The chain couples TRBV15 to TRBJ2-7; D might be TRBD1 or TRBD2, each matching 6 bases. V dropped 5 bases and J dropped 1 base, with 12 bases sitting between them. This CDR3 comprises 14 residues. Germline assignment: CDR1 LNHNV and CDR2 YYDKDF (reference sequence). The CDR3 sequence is CATSLGGGSYEQYF. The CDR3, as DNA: TGTGCCACCAGCTTAGGAGGGGGGTCCTACGAGCAGTACTTC.

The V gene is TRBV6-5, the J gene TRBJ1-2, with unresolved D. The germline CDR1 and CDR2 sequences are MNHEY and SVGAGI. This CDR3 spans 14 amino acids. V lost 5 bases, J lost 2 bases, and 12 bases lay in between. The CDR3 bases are TGTGCCAGCAGTCCCCGATCCCTAAACTATGGCTACACCTTC. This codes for CASSPRSLNYGYTF.

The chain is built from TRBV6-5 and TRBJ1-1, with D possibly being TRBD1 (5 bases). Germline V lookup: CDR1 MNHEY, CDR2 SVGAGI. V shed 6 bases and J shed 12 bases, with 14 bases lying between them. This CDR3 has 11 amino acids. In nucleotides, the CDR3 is TGTGCCAGCAGGAGCTATAGGGGTTCTTTCTTT. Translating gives CASRSYRGSFF.

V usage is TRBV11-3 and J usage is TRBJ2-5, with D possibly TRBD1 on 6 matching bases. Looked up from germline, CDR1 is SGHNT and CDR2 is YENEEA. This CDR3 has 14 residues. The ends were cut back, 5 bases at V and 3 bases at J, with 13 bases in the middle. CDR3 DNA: TGTGCCAGCAGCAACAGAAGGGGGAAAGAGACCCAGTACTTC. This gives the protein CASSNRRGKETQYF.